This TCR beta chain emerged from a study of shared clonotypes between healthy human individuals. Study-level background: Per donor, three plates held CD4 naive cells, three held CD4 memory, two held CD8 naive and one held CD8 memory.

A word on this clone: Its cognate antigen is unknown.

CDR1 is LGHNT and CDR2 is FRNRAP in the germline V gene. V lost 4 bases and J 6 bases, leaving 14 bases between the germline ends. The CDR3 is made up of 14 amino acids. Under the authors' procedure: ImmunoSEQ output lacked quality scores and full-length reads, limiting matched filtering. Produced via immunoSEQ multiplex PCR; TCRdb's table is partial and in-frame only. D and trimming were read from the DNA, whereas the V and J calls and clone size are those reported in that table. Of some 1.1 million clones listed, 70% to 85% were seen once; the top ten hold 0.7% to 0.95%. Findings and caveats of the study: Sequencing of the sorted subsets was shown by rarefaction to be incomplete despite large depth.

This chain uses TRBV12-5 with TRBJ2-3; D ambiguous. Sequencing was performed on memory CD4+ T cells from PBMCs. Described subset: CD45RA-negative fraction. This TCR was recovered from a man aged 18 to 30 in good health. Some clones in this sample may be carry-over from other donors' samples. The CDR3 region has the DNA TGTGCTAGTGGTTCCTCCCTCTCCGCGGATACGCAGTATTTT. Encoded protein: CASGSSLSADTQYF.